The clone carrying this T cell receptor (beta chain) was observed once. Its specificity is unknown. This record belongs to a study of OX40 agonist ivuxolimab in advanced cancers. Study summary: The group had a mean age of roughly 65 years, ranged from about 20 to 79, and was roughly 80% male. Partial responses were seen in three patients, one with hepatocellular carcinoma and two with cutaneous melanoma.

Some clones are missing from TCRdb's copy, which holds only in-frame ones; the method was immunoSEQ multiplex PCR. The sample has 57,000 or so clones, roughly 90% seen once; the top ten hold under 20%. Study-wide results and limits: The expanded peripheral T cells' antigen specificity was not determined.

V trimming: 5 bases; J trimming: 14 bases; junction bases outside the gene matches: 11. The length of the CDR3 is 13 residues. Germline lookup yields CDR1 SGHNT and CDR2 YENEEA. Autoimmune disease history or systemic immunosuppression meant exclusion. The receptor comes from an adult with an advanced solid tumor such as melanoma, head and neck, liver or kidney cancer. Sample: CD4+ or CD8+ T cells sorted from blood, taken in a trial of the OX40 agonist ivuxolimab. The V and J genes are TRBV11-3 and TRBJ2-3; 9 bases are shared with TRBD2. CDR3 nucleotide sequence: TGTGCCAGCAGCCTAAATGGACTAGCGTCCCTGTATTTT. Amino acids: CASSLNGLASLYF.